The 24 T cell receptor beta chains reported below all come from one sample, sequenced in a study of control samples from healthy donors and cancer patients. Clones were sequenced by immunoSEQ multiplex PCR, and TCRdb holds only the in-frame ones, with some missing. The sample records over 7,500 clones, 90% to 95% being singletons. The specimen sequenced was PBMCs. These receptors all come from a man aged 55 to 70 with colorectal cancer.

The genes are TRBV4-1 and TRBJ2-2, with 10 bases matching TRBD2. Germline V lookup: CDR1 MGHRA, CDR2 YSYEKL. This CDR3 is 16 amino acids long. V was pared by 2 bases and J by 2 bases, with 2 bases of the junction left unmatched. The CDR3 loop reads CASSQRTSGNTGELFF. The CDR3 bases are TGCGCCAGCAGCCAACGGACTAGCGGTAACACCGGGGAGCTGTTTTTT.

This clone is a singleton in its sample. The chain carries TRBV4-3 and TRBJ1-2; 8 bases map to TRBD1. The CDR3 extends over 15 amino acids. From germline, CDR1 is LGHNA and CDR2 YSLEER. J was trimmed by 0 bases and V by 4 bases; bases with no gene match: 4. CDR3 in amino acids: CASSPDRVSNYGYTF. For the CDR3, the DNA is TGCGCCAGCAGCCCGGACAGGGTATCTAACTATGGCTACACCTTC.

The chain employs TRBV6-5 and TRBJ1-2; 7 nucleotides match TRBD1. J was trimmed by 5 bases and V by 4 bases; bases with no gene match: 7. CDR1 MNHEY and CDR2 SVGAGI come from the germline V gene. This CDR3 has 14 amino acids. The CDR3 sequence is CASSSDRVVYGYTF. Written as DNA, the CDR3 is TGTGCCAGCAGTTCCGACAGGGTAGTATATGGCTACACCTTC.

The V call is TRBV7-2, the J call TRBJ1-4; D gene ambiguous. V dropped 5 bases and J dropped 5 bases, with 18 bases sitting between them. The CDR3 length is 16 residues. CDR1 is SGHTA and CDR2 is FQGNSA in the germline V gene. CDR3 DNA: TGTGCCAGCAGCCCGGAAACGTACTCTGGAAATGAAAAACTGTTTTTT. This codes for CASSPETYSGNEKLFF.

CDR3 in amino acids: CASSWGSNQPQHF. Here the CDR3 DNA reads TGTGCCAGCTCATGGGGGAGCAATCAGCCCCAGCATTTT. The chain carries TRBV18 and TRBJ1-5; D may be TRBD1 (5 bases). This CDR3 comprises 13 residues. Germline-derived CDR1 and CDR2 are KGHSH and LQKENI. Trimming removed 5 bases at V and 1 base at J, with 6 bases between.

The chain is built from TRBV11-2 and TRBJ2-7, with 9 bases fitting TRBD2. V lost 1 base, J lost 3 bases, and 1 base stayed unmatched. Germline CDR1 is SGHAT and CDR2 is FQNNGV. CDR3 length equals 14 residues. Here the CDR3 reads CASSLGTSVYEQYF. The DNA of the CDR3 is TGTGCCAGCAGCTTAGGGACTAGCGTCTACGAGCAGTACTTC.

The rearrangement links TRBV27 to TRBJ2-1; 11 bases map to TRBD2. Germline CDR1 MNHEY, CDR2 SMNVEV (reference sequence). The CDR3 runs to 15 residues. Trimming cost V 6 bases and J 4 bases; bases outside gene matches: 5. The CDR3 loop reads CASSRGTSGYNEQFF. The CDR3 DNA reads as TGTGCCAGCAGCCGCGGGACTAGCGGTTACAATGAGCAGTTCTTC.

The chain carries TRBV6-2 or TRBV6-3 and TRBJ1-2, with 9 bases that match TRBD1. The CDR3 is made up of 14 amino acids. CDR1 and CDR2 from the germline V gene are MNHEY and SVGEGT. After removal of 2 bases from V and 8 bases from J, the junction contained 6 bases not matched to a gene. The CDR3 DNA sequence: TGTGCCAGCAGTTACCGGGGGACAGGGAACGGCTACACCTTC. Its protein is CASSYRGTGNGYTF.

V is TRBV10-1 and J is TRBJ1-2; D not certain. Germline-derived CDR1 and CDR2 are WNHNN and SYGVQD (reference sequence). This CDR3 contains 12 residues. V gave up 6 bases and J gave up 4 bases, with 9 bases separating them. CDR3 residues: CASSGQTYGYTF. CDR3 DNA sequence: TGCGCCAGCAGCGGGCAGACCTATGGCTACACCTTC.

The chain has TRBV5-1 and TRBJ2-1, with D perhaps TRBD1 (5 bases). Germline loops: CDR1 SGHRS, CDR2 YFSETQ. The CDR3 is 14 residues long. The V and J ends lost 1 base and 5 bases respectively, with 10 bases between them. CDR3 sequence reads: CASSLMGRDNEQFF. DNA for the CDR3: TGCGCCAGCAGCTTGATGGGCAGGGACAATGAGCAGTTCTTC.

This chain connects TRBV6-2 or TRBV6-3 to TRBJ2-7; D possibly corresponds to TRBD1 (6 bases). Germline V lookup: CDR1 MNHEY, CDR2 SVGEGT. This CDR3 has 14 amino acids. Trimming took off 4 bases at V and 4 bases at J, with 14 bases between the two ends. The chain's CDR3 is CASSFLGALYEQYF. Written as DNA, the CDR3 is TGTGCCAGCAGTTTTCTGGGGGCGTTATACGAGCAGTACTTC.

The chain is built from TRBV19 and TRBJ1-1; D is uncertain. The germline gives CDR1 LNHDA, CDR2 SQIVND (reference sequence). The CDR3 consists of 14 residues. The V gene lost 5 bases and the J gene lost 1 base, with 11 bases spanning the gap. The CDR3 sequence is CASSAQTQNTEAFF. The CDR3 DNA follows: TGTGCCAGTAGTGCGCAAACTCAGAACACTGAAGCTTTCTTT. Complete variable domain (other parts from reference TRBV19 and TRBJ1-1): DGGITQSPKYLFRKEGQNVTLSCEQNLNHDAMYWYRQDPGQGLRLIYYSQIVNDFQKGDIAEGYSVSREKKESFPLTVTSAQKNPTAFYLCASSAQTQNTEAFFGQGTRLTVV.

The chain's CDR3 is CASSVGQGTEAFF. DNA of the CDR3: TGTGCCAGCAGCGTAGGACAGGGGACTGAAGCTTTCTTT. This chain joins TRBV9 and TRBJ1-1, with TRBD1 matching 8 bases. The CDR3 covers 13 residues. The trim removed 0 bases at V and 5 bases at J, leaving 0 bases unmatched. Looked up from germline, CDR1 is SGDLS and CDR2 is YYNGEE.

The chain carries TRBV10-3 and TRBJ2-2, with D unresolved. This CDR3 contains 17 residues. Germline lookup yields CDR1 ENHRY and CDR2 SYGVKD. Trimming cost V 0 bases and J 0 bases, with 11 bases left between them. The CDR3, as DNA: TGTGCCATCAGTGAGTCTTGGGCAGTCGCGAACACCGGGGAGCTGTTTTTT. Its protein product is CAISESWAVANTGELFF.

The V and J genes are TRBV10-3 and TRBJ1-1; no clear D. Germline CDR1 reads ENHRY; CDR2 reads SYGVKD. The CDR3 totals 13 residues. V shed 3 bases and J shed 1 base, with 6 bases lying between them. The CDR3 protein is CAISEPRNTEAFF. For the CDR3, the DNA is TGTGCCATCAGTGAACCAAGGAACACTGAAGCTTTCTTT.

This sequence joins TRBV16 and TRBJ1-4, with D hard to call. V was shortened by 1 base and J by 2 bases, with 14 bases between the two germline ends. Germline-derived CDR1 and CDR2 are KGHSY and FQNENV. The CDR3 sequence is 17 residues long. CDR3 bases: TGTGCCAGCAGCCAATTGGGAGGTTCCGGGACTAATGAAAAACTGTTTTTT. It yields the protein CASSQLGGSGTNEKLFF.

This clone was picked up one time. The J gene is TRBJ2-3, the V gene TRBV30; D gene unclear. This CDR3 has 15 amino acids. CDR1 and CDR2 (germline): GTSNPN, SVGIG (reference sequence). The V end lost 3 bases, the J end lost 2 bases, and 15 bases lay between the germline ends. CDR3 region: CAWRHLEASTDTQYF. The DNA of the CDR3 is TGTGCCTGGAGGCATCTTGAGGCCTCCACAGATACGCAGTATTTT.

The chain is built from TRBV7-3 and TRBJ2-5; no clear D gene. In germline, CDR1 is SGHTA, CDR2 FQGTGA. V was clipped by 5 bases and J by 1 base, with 11 bases between them. The CDR3 runs to 14 residues. The CDR3 sequence is CASSPYGRQETQYF. The CDR3 nucleotides read TGTGCCAGCAGCCCGTACGGGCGCCAAGAGACCCAGTACTTC.

This clone came up a few times. The rearrangement uses TRBV6-4 and TRBJ1-5; no reliable D call. The germline V and J ends were trimmed by 8 bases and 6 bases, with 20 bases remaining between them. This CDR3 contains 15 residues. Germline CDR1 MRHNA, CDR2 SNTAGT. The CDR3 here is CASFATTSPIQPQHF. The DNA for the CDR3 is TGTGCCAGCTTTGCAACGACCAGCCCCATTCAGCCCCAGCATTTT.

This chain uses TRBV7-9 with TRBJ2-6; D not resolved. CDR1 and CDR2 from the germline V gene are SEHNR and FQNEAQ (reference sequence). CDR3 length: 14 residues. Trimming took 2 bases from V and 1 from J, leaving 3 bases between them. The CDR3 coding sequence is TGTGCCAGCAGCTTAAGGTCTGGGGCCAACGTCCTGACTTTC. This gives the protein CASSLRSGANVLTF.

V is TRBV7-9 and J is TRBJ1-3; D unclear. The length of the CDR3 is 13 residues. Germline V gene sequence: CDR1 SEHNR, CDR2 FQNEAQ (reference sequence). The V end lost 1 base, the J end lost 7 bases, and 8 bases lay between the germline ends. CDR3 coding DNA: TGTGCCAGCAGCTTAGACATGGGGAACACCATATATTTT. Translation gives CASSLDMGNTIYF.

The V call is TRBV5-4, the J call TRBJ2-3; 8 nucleotides agree with TRBD2. Germline V gene sequence: CDR1 SGHNT, CDR2 YYREEE (reference sequence). The CDR3 has 16 amino acids. Trimming cost V 3 bases and J 5 bases; bases outside gene matches: 11. CDR3 amino acids: CASSSSRGGQLDTQYF. The DNA of the CDR3 is TGTGCCAGCAGCTCCTCTCGCGGGGGGCAATTAGATACGCAGTATTTT.

CDR3 in amino acids: CASSLWGTFNSPLHF. Here the CDR3 DNA reads TGTGCCAGCAGTTTGTGGGGAACCTTCAATTCACCCCTCCACTTT. The rearrangement links TRBV28 to TRBJ1-6, with no clear D. Germline V gene sequence: CDR1 MDHEN, CDR2 SYDVKM. V lost 3 bases and J lost 7, with 13 bases in between. There are 15 residues in the CDR3. The entire variable domain, with the rest obtained from reference TRBV28 and TRBJ1-6, is as follows: DVKVTQSSRYLVKRTGEKVFLECVQDMDHENMFWYRQDPGLGLRLIYFSYDVKMKEKGDIPEGYSVSREKKERFSLILESASTNQTSMYLCASSLWGTFNSPLHFGNGTRLTVT.

This sequence joins TRBV28 and TRBJ1-1; 10 nucleotides line up with TRBD1. V was clipped by 7 bases and J by 3 bases; unmatched bases: 5. CDR1 is MDHEN and CDR2 is SYDVKM in the germline V gene. CDR3 length: 14 residues. CDR3 bases: TGTGCCAGCACCTTAGGGACAGGGGACACTGAAGCTTTCTTT. It codes for CASTLGTGDTEAFF.